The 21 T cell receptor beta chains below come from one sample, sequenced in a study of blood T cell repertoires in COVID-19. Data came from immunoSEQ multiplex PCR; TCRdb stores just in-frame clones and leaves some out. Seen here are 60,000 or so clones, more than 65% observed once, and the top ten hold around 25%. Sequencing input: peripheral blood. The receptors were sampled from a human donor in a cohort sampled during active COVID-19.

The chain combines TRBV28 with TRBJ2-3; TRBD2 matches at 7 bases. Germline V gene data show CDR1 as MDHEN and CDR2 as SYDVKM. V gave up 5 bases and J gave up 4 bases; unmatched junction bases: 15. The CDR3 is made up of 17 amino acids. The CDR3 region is CASSQSYSRAGSDTQYF. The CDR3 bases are TGTGCCAGCAGTCAGAGCTACTCCCGAGCGGGATCAGATACGCAGTATTTT.

CDR3 DNA: TGTGCCAGCAGCGGACCACTACTATACCCCGGGGAGCTGTTTTTT. It is translated as CASSGPLLYPGELFF. This chain uses TRBV9 with TRBJ2-2; no definite D call. Germline-derived CDR1 and CDR2 are SGDLS and YYNGEE. The CDR3 runs to 15 residues. Trimming took 3 bases from V and 6 from J, leaving 15 bases between them.

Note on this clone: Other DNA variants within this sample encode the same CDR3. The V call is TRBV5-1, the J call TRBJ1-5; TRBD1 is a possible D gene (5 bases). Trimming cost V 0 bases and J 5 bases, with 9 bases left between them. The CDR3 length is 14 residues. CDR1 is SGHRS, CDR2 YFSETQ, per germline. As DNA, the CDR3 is TGCGCCAGCAGCTTGGCTGGGGGGGATCAGCCCCAGCATTTT. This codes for CASSLAGGDQPQHF.

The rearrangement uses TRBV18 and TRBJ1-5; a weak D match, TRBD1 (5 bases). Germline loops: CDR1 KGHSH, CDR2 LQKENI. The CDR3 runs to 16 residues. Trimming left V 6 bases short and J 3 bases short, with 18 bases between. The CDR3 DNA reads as TGTGCCAGCTCCCTGCGGGGGGGAAATGACAATCAGCCCCAGCATTTT. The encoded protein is CASSLRGGNDNQPQHF.

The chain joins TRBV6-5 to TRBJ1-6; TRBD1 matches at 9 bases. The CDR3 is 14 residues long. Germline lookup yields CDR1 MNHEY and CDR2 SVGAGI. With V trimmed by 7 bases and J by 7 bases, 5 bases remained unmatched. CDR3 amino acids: CASTQGAGNSPLHF. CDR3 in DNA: TGTGCCAGCACACAGGGGGCTGGGAATTCACCCCTCCACTTT.

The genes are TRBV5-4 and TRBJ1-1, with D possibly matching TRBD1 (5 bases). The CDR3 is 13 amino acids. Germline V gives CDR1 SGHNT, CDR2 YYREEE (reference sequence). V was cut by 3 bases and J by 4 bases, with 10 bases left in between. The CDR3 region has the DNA TGTGCCAGCAGCTCCACCGGGGGCACTGAAGCTTTCTTT. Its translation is CASSSTGGTEAFF.

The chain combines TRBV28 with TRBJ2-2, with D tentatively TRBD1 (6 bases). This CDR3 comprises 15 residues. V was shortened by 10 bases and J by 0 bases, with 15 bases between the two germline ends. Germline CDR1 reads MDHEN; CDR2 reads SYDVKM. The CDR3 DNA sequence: TGTGCCACCGACACAGGGTTCGCGAACACCGGGGAGCTGTTTTTT. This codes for CATDTGFANTGELFF.

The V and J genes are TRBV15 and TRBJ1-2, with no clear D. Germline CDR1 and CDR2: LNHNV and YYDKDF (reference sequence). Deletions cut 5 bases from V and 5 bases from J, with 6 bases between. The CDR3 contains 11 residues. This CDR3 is CATSSQYGYTF. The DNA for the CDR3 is TGTGCCACCAGCTCCCAGTATGGCTACACCTTC. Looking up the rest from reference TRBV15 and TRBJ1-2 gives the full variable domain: DAMVIQNPRYQVTQFGKPVTLSCSQTLNHNVMYWYQQKSSQAPKLLFHYYDKDFNNEADTPDNFQSRRPNTSFCFLDIRSPGLGDTAMYLCATSSQYGYTFGSGTRLTVV.

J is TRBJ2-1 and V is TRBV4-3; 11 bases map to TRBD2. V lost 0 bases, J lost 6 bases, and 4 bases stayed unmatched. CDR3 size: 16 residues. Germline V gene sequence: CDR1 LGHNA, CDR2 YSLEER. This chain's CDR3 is CASSQDSGGAANEQFF. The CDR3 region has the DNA TGCGCCAGCAGCCAAGATAGCGGGGGGGCCGCCAATGAGCAGTTCTTC.

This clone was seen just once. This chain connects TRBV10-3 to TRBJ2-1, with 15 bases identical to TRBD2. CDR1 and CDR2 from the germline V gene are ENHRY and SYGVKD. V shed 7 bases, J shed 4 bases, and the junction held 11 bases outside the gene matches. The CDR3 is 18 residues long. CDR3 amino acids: CAITPGLAGGSTYNEQFF. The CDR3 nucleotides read TGTGCCATCACTCCTGGACTAGCGGGAGGGTCCACGTACAATGAGCAGTTCTTC.

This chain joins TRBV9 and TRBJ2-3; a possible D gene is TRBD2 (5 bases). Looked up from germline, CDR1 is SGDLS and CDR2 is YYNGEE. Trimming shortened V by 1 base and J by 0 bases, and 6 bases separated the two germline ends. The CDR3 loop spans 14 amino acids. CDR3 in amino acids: CASSVSGSTDTQYF. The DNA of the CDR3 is TGTGCCAGCAGCGTAAGCGGTAGCACAGATACGCAGTATTTT. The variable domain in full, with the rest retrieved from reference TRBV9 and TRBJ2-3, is DSGVTQTPKHLITATGQRVTLRCSPRSGDLSVYWYQQSLDQGLQFLIQYYNGEERAKGNILERFSAQQFPDLHSELNLSSLELGDSALYFCASSVSGSTDTQYFGPGTRLTVL.

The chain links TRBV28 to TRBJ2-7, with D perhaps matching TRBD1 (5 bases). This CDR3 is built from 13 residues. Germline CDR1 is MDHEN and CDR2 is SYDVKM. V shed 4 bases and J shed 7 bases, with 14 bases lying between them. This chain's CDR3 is CASSSDTLREQYF. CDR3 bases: TGTGCCAGCAGTTCGGACACCTTGAGGGAGCAGTACTTC.

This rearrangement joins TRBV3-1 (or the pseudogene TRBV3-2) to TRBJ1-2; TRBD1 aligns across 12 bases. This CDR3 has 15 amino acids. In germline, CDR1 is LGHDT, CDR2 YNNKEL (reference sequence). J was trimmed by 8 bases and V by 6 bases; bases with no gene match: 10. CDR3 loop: CASSPSGQGAWGYTF. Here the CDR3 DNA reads TGTGCCAGCAGTCCTTCGGGACAGGGGGCGTGGGGCTACACCTTC.

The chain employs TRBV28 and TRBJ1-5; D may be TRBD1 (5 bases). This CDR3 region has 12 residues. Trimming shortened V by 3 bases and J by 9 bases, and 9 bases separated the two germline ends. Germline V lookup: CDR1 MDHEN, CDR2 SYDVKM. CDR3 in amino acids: CASSFPQGPQHF. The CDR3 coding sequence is TGTGCCAGCAGTTTCCCCCAGGGGCCCCAGCATTTT.

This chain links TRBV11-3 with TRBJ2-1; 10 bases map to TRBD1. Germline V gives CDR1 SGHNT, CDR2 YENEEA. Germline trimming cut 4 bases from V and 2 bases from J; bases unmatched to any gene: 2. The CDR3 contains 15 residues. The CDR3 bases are TGTGCCAGCAGCTCGACAGGGGGCGCCTACAATGAGCAGTTCTTC. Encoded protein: CASSSTGGAYNEQFF. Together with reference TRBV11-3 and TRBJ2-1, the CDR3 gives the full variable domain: EAGVVQSPRYKIIEKKQPVAFWCNPISGHNTLYWYLQNLGQGPELLIRYENEEAVDDSQLPKDRFSAERLKGVDSTLKIQPAELGDSAVYLCASSSTGGAYNEQFFGPGTRLTVL.

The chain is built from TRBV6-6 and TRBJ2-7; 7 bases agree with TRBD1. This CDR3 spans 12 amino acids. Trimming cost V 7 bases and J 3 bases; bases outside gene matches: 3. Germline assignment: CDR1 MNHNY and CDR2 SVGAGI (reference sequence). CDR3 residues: CASNAGGYEQYF. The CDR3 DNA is TGTGCCAGCAACGCAGGGGGCTACGAGCAGTACTTC.

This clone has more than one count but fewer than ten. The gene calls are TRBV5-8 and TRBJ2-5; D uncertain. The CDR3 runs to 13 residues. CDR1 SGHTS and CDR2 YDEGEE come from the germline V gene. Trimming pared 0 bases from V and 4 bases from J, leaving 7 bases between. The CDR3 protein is CASSLESSETQYF. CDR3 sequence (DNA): TGTGCCAGCAGCTTGGAGAGCTCAGAGACCCAGTACTTC.

CDR3 protein: CASSFRRTGSNYGYTF. DNA of the CDR3: TGTGCCAGCAGCTTTAGAAGGACAGGATCTAACTATGGCTACACCTTC. The chain is built from TRBV7-2 and TRBJ1-2, with 7 bases that match TRBD1. V trimming: 3 bases; J trimming: 0 bases; junction bases outside the gene matches: 7. The CDR3 covers 16 residues. Germline CDR1 and CDR2: SGHTA and FQGNSA.

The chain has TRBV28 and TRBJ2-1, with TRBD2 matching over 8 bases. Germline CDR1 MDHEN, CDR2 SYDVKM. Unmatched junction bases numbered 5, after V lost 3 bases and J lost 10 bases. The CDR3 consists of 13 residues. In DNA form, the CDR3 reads TGTGCCAGCAGTTTGGCGGGGGGCAGAGAGCAGTTCTTC. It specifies CASSLAGGREQFF.

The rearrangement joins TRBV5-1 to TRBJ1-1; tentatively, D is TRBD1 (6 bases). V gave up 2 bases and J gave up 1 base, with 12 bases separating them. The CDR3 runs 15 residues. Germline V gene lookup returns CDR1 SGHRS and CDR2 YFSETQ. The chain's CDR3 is CASSLPGTSNTEAFF. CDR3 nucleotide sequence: TGCGCCAGCAGCTTACCCGGGACATCGAACACTGAAGCTTTCTTT.

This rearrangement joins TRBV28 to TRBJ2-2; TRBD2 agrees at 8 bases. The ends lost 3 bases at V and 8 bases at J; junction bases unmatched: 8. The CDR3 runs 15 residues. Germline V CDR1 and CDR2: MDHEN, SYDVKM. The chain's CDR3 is CASSFSLAGGGELFF. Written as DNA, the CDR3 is TGTGCCAGCAGTTTTTCCCTAGCGGGCGGGGGGGAGCTGTTTTTT. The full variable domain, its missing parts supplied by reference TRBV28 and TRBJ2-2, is DVKVTQSSRYLVKRTGEKVFLECVQDMDHENMFWYRQDPGLGLRLIYFSYDVKMKEKGDIPEGYSVSREKKERFSLILESASTNQTSMYLCASSFSLAGGGELFFGEGSRLTVL.